This T cell receptor beta chain was obtained from a study of post-analysis software for immune sequencing data. The wider study: The cohort encompassed relapsing-remitting, secondary progressive and progressive-relapsing multiple sclerosis disease courses. Study-wide results and limits: Significantly lower normalized Chao1 diversity was seen in multiple sclerosis patients than in controls. The study found TRBV5-6, TRBV5-1 and TRBV20-1 among about five TRBV segments more frequent in patients than controls. When the samples were clustered directly with F measure, those that had been prepared in the same batch showed strong co-clustering.

For this clonotype: Its target is not known.

Germline V CDR1 and CDR2: SGHTA, FQGNSA. The CDR3 is 19 amino acids. Trimming left V 1 base short and J 4 bases short, with 23 bases between. Included in the TCR beta cDNA libraries were unique molecular identifiers. From approximately 0.95 to 9.8 million T cells, hundreds of thousands of cDNA molecules were obtained. From the PCR reads, TCRdb called clonotypes with MiXCR, one entry per CDR3 protein. The data hold 400,000 to 500,000 distinct CDR3 sequences, with approximately 37% observed a single time. The sample consisted of blood. The chain combines TRBV7-2 with TRBJ2-1, with a tentative D call TRBD2 (6 bases). The receptor was isolated from a girl aged 2-9 years with multiple sclerosis. This CDR3 is CASSLVVGSGIPIYNEQFF. CDR3 coding DNA: TGTGCCAGCAGCTTAGTGGTGGGTAGCGGTATACCGATATACAATGAGCAGTTCTTC.